This T cell receptor beta chain was identified in a study of blood T cell repertoires in COVID-19. The overall study: COVID-19 samples collected from the United States, Italy and Spain covered acute and convalescent phases. Sample material is recorded as cDNA or gDNA derived from T cells, B-cell-depleted T cells, or PBMCs.

J was trimmed by 6 bases and V by 6 bases; bases with no gene match: 5. CDR1 SNHLY and CDR2 FYNNEI come from the germline V gene. The CDR3 contains 13 residues. Using immunoSEQ multiplex PCR, the repertoire was profiled, and TCRdb retains in-frame clones only, with some absent. The profile covers 350,000 to 400,000 clones, with roughly 90% appearing a single time and about 1.7% taken by the ten largest. Individuals drawn from about two dozen US areas were about 18 to 95 years old. Among Cohort 3 donors, those recovered had two negative PCRs, clearance, or symptom resolution. The sequencing sample was made of PBMCs or T cells enriched from blood (not recorded which). The receptor comes from a woman aged 30 to 39 who had recovered from COVID-19. V usage is TRBV2 and J usage is TRBJ1-3; 7 bases map to TRBD1. The CDR3 DNA reads TGTGCCAGCAGGCTGACAGGGACAAACACCATATATTTT. Protein sequence: CASRLTGTNTIYF.